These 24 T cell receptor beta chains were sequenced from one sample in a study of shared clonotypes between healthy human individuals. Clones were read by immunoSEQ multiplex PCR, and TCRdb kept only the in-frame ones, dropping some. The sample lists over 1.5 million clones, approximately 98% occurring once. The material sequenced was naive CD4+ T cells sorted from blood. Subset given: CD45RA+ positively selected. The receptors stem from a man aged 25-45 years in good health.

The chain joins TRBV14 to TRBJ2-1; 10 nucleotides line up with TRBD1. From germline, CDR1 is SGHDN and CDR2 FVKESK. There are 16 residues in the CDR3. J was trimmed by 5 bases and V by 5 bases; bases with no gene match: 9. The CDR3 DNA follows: TGTGCCAGCAGCGGTCGGGACAGGGGCCCGAACAATGAGCAGTTCTTC. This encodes CASSGRDRGPNNEQFF.

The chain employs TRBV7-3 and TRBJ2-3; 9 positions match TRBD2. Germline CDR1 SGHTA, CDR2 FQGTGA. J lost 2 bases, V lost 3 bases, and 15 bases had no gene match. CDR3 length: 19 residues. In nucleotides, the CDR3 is TGTGCCAGCAGCTTCGCCGGGACTAGCACGGGTCCTAACACAGATACGCAGTATTTT. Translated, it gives CASSFAGTSTGPNTDTQYF.

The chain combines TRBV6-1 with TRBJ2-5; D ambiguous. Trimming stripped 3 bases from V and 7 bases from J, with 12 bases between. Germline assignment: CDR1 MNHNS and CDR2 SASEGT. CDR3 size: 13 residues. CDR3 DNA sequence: TGTGCCAGCAGTGAGACTTTGCGGAGGACCCAGTACTTC. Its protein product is CASSETLRRTQYF.

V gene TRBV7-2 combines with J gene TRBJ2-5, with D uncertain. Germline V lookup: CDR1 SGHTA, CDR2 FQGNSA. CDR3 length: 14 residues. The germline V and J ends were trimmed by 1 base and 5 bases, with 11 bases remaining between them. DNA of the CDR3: TGTGCCAGCAGCTTAGGTCTGCTTGGGGAGACCCAGTACTTC. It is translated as CASSLGLLGETQYF.

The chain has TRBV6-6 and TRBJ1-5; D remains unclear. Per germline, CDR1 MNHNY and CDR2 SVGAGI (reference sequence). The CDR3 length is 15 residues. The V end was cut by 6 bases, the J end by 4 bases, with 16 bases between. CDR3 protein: CASRPTELLNQPQHF. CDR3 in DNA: TGTGCCAGCAGGCCGACCGAACTCCTAAATCAGCCCCAGCATTTT.

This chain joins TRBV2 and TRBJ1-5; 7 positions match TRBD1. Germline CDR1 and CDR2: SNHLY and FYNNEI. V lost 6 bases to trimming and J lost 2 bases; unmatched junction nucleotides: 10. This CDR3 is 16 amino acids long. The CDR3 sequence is CASRRGGGLGNQPQHF. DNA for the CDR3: TGTGCCAGCAGACGGGGAGGGGGCTTGGGCAATCAGCCCCAGCATTTT.

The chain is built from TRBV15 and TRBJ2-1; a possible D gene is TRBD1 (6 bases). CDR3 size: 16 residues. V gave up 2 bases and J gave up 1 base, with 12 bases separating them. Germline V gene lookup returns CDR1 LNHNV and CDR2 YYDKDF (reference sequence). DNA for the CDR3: TGTGCCACCAGCAGAAACAGGGTAGGGTCCTACAATGAGCAGTTCTTC. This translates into CATSRNRVGSYNEQFF.

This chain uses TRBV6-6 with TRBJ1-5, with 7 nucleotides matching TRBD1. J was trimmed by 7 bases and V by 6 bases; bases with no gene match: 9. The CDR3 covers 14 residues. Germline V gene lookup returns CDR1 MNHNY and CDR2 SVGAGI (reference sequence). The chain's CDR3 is CASSRQGGRQPQHF. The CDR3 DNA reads TGTGCCAGCAGCCGACAGGGAGGTAGACAGCCCCAGCATTTT.

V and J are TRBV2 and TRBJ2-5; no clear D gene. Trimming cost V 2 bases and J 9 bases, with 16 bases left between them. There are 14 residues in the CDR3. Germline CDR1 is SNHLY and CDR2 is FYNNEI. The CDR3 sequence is CASSESYGVGPQYF. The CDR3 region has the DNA TGTGCCAGCAGTGAATCGTATGGGGTTGGCCCCCAGTACTTC.

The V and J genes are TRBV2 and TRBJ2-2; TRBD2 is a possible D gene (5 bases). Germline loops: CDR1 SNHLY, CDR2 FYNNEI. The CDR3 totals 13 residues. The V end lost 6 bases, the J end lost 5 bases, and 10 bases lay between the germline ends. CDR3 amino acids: CASSVLVTGELFF. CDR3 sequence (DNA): TGTGCCAGCAGCGTACTAGTTACCGGGGAGCTGTTTTTT.

The CDR3, as DNA: TGTGCCAGCAGAGAGACAGGTCCCGGAAACACCATATATTTT. This gives the protein CASRETGPGNTIYF. The chain employs TRBV6-5 and TRBJ1-3; D perhaps matches TRBD1 (6 bases). CDR1 is MNHEY, CDR2 SVGAGI, per germline. V lost 6 bases and J 4 bases, leaving 13 bases between the germline ends. This CDR3 has 14 residues.

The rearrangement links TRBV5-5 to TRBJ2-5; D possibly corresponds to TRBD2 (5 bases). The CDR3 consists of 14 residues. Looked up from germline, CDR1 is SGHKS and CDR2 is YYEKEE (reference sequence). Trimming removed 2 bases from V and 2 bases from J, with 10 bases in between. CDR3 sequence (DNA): TGTGCCAGCAGCTTACTAGTCCTACAAGAGACCCAGTACTTC. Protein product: CASSLLVLQETQYF.

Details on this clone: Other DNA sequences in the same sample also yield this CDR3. The CDR3: CASSSGTGGEKLFF. The CDR3 region has the DNA TGCGCCAGCAGCTCCGGGACAGGAGGTGAAAAACTGTTTTTT. The rearrangement joins TRBV5-1 to TRBJ1-4, with 8 bases matching TRBD1. This CDR3 spans 14 amino acids. After removal of 3 bases from V and 7 bases from J, the junction contained 5 bases not matched to a gene. CDR1 and CDR2 from the germline V gene are SGHRS and YFSETQ.

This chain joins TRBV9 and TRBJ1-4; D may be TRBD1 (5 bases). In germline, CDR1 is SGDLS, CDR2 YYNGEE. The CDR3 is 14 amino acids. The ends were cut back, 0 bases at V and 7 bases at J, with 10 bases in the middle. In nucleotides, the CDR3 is TGTGCCAGCAGCGTAGCTGGCGGGGCTGAAAAACTGTTTTTT. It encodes CASSVAGGAEKLFF.

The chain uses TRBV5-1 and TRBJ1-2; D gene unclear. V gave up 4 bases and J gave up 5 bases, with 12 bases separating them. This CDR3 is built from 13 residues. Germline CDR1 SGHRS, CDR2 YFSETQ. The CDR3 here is CASSAERLYGYTF. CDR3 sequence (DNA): TGCGCCAGCAGCGCGGAGCGGCTGTATGGCTACACCTTC.

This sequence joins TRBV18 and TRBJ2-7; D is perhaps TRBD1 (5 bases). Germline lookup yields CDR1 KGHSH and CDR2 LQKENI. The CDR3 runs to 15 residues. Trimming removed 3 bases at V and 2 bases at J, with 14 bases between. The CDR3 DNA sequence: TGTGCCAGCTCACCTCTCGCCCGGACAACCTACGAGCAGTACTTC. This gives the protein CASSPLARTTYEQYF.

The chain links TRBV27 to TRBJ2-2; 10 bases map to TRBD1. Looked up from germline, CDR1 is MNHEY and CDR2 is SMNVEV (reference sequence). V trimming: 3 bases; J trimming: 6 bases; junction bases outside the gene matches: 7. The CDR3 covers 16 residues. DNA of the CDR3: TGTGCCAGCAGTTTTTCCGGGACAGGGGTGGCCGGGGAGCTGTTTTTT. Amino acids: CASSFSGTGVAGELFF.

Here the CDR3 reads CASSDGFTEAFF. DNA of the CDR3: TGCGCCAGCAGTGATGGATTCACTGAAGCTTTCTTT. This chain connects TRBV10-1 to TRBJ1-1; D remains ambiguous. Trimming stripped 3 bases from V and 4 bases from J, with 6 bases between. Germline loops: CDR1 WNHNN, CDR2 SYGVQD (reference sequence). This CDR3 has 12 residues.

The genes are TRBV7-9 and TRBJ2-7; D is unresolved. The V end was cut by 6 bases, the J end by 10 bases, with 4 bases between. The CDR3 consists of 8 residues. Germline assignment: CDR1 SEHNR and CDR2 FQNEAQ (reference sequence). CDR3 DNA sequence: TGTGCCAGCAGTCCTCAGTACTTC. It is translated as CASSPQYF.

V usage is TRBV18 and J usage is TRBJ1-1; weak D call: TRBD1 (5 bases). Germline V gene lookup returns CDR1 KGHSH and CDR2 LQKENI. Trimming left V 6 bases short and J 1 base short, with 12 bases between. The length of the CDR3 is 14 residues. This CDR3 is CASSPVDKNTEAFF. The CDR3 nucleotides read TGTGCCAGCTCCCCCGTGGACAAGAACACTGAAGCTTTCTTT.

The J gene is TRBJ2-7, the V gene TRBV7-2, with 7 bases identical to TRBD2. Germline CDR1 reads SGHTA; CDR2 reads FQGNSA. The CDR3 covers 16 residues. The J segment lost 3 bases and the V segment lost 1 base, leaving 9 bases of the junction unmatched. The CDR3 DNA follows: TGTGCCAGCAGCTTAGTAGCTAGCGGAGGGGACTACGAGCAGTACTTC. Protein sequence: CASSLVASGGDYEQYF.

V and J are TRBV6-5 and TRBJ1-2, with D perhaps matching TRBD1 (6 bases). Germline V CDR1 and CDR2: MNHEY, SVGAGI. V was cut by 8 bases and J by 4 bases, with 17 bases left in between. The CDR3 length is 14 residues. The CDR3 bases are TGTGCCAGCTCACAGGGACGTGGTTTCTATGGCTACACCTTC. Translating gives CASSQGRGFYGYTF.

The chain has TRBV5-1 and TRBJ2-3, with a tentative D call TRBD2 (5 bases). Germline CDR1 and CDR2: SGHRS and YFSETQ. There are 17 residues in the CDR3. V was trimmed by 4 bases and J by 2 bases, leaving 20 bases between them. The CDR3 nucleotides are TGCGCCAGCAGCACAGATTTTCGAGCGGAGCCCACAGATACGCAGTATTTT. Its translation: CASSTDFRAEPTDTQYF.

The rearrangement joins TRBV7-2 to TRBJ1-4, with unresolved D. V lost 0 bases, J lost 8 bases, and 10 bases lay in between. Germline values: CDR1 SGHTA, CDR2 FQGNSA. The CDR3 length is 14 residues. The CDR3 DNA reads TGTGCCAGCAGCTTAGCGTCAATCGGGGAAAAACTGTTTTTT. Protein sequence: CASSLASIGEKLFF.